This T cell receptor (beta chain) was profiled in a study of blood T cell repertoires in COVID-19. Study context: In each case, the material was cDNA or gDNA derived from T cells, B-cell-depleted T cells, or PBMCs.

Germline CDR1 ENHRY, CDR2 SYGVKD. The V gene lost 9 bases and the J gene lost 2 bases, with 17 bases spanning the gap. This CDR3 region has 14 residues. How the authors handled the data: Amplification from reference gene primers served as the basis for estimated nucleated cell counts. Sequenced by immunoSEQ multiplex PCR; TCRdb stores in-frame clones only, minus some. V, J and clone size are taken as reported in that table, and D and trimming were inferred from the DNA itself. The data show a few hundred thousand clones, nearly 90% seen once. The chain has TRBV10-3 and TRBJ2-7, with a possible D match to TRBD1 (7 bases). The TCR was taken from a woman in her forties who had recovered from COVID-19. Sequencing was performed on peripheral blood. The CDR3 spells CAIRQGGSTYEQYF. The CDR3 coding sequence is TGTGCCATTAGACAGGGAGGCAGCACCTACGAGCAGTACTTC.